The next 25 T cell receptor beta chains were all read from a single sample in a study of CD8+ T cells in alopecia areata (dated by TCRdb to 2016 to 2018). The library was produced with the immunoSEQ multiplex PCR assay. RNA was extracted from all samples and reverse transcribed into cDNA, which served as template for TCR sequencing. TCRdb retrieved this table from immuneACCESS and kept in-frame rearrangements only. Not all clones are present; in checked studies, unresolved V genes account for under half, and no reason is known for the remainder. Recorded for this sample are 80,000 to 100,000 clones; around 38% of them occurred a single time. The ten largest clonotypes hold approximately 1.2% of the sample. Material: CD4+ T cells sorted from blood. The source of these receptors is a human donor with alopecia areata.

This clone was seen a handful of times. The genes are TRBV28 and TRBJ2-7; possibly TRBD2 for D (6 bases). This CDR3 is 14 amino acids long. Trimming removed 7 bases at V and 8 bases at J, with 21 bases between. Germline-derived CDR1 and CDR2 are MDHEN and SYDVKM. CDR3 sequence (DNA): TGTGCCAGCACTACTGGATTGGACGGGGGAAAGCAGTACTTC. Translating gives CASTTGLDGGKQYF.

The sample holds a few counts of this clone. The chain links TRBV19 to TRBJ2-7; TRBD2 aligns across 8 bases. Germline values: CDR1 LNHDA, CDR2 SQIVND (reference sequence). The junction had 4 bases not matched to a gene; V was cut back by 5 bases and J by 1 base. The CDR3 contains 14 residues. CDR3 in amino acids: CASSAGTRSYEQYF. CDR3 in DNA: TGTGCCAGTAGTGCCGGGACTAGATCCTACGAGCAGTACTTC.

This clone turned up a few times. This chain uses TRBV5-1 with TRBJ1-4; 8 nucleotides align to TRBD1. The ends lost 4 bases at V and 8 bases at J; junction bases unmatched: 4. Per the germline V gene, CDR1 is SGHRS and CDR2 is YFSETQ. The CDR3 runs to 13 residues. The CDR3 loop is CASSLQGEEKLFF. The DNA for the CDR3 is TGCGCCAGCAGCCTACAGGGGGAAGAAAAACTGTTTTTT.

The chain is built from TRBV28 and TRBJ2-5, with D uncertain. Trimming left V 2 bases short and J 7 bases short, with 8 bases between. CDR3 length: 12 residues. Per germline, CDR1 MDHEN and CDR2 SYDVKM. The CDR3 reads CASSLQRATQYF. The CDR3 DNA reads as TGTGCCAGCAGTTTACAGAGAGCGACCCAGTACTTC.

The chain joins TRBV7-2 to TRBJ2-3; D is unresolved. CDR1 and CDR2 from the germline V gene are SGHTA and FQGNSA. This CDR3 has 12 amino acids. V was shortened by 3 bases and J by 3 bases, with 4 bases between the two germline ends. The CDR3 DNA sequence: TGTGCCAGCAGCTTTAATACAGATACGCAGTATTTT. Its translation: CASSFNTDTQYF.

The chain uses TRBV30 and TRBJ1-2; tentative D call: TRBD1 (6 bases). The CDR3 is 12 amino acids. V was clipped by 2 bases and J by 8 bases, with 12 bases between them. From germline, CDR1 is GTSNPN and CDR2 SVGIG (reference sequence). The CDR3 loop is CAWSLEQGGYTF. The CDR3 nucleotides are TGTGCCTGGAGTTTGGAACAGGGCGGCTACACCTTC.

This chain links TRBV30 with TRBJ1-4; tentatively, D is TRBD1 (5 bases). V dropped 3 bases and J dropped 7 bases, with 9 bases sitting between them. This CDR3 region has 12 residues. Germline CDR1 is GTSNPN and CDR2 is SVGIG (reference sequence). CDR3 DNA sequence: TGTGCCTGGAGCCGGGGGTTTGAAAAACTGTTTTTT. It specifies CAWSRGFEKLFF.

The J gene is TRBJ1-1, the V gene TRBV7-3, with D possibly being TRBD1 (6 bases). Trimming left V 5 bases short and J 5 bases short, with 12 bases between. The germline gives CDR1 SGHTA, CDR2 FQGTGA. The CDR3 has 13 residues. The CDR3 loop reads CASSQQGGTEAFF. For the CDR3, the DNA is TGTGCCAGCAGCCAGCAAGGGGGGACTGAAGCTTTCTTT.

The V call is TRBV4-1, the J call TRBJ2-2, with D unclear. This CDR3 contains 16 residues. Deletions cut 4 bases from V and 1 base from J, with 13 bases between. The germline gives CDR1 MGHRA, CDR2 YSYEKL. Here the CDR3 reads CASSPNRGVNTGELFF. The CDR3 DNA reads TGCGCCAGCAGCCCTAACAGAGGAGTGAACACCGGGGAGCTGTTTTTT.

The table lists this clone with a few counts. The genes are TRBV7-2 and TRBJ2-5, with D uncertain. The germline gives CDR1 SGHTA, CDR2 FQGNSA. Deletions cut 1 base from V and 3 bases from J, with 6 bases between. The CDR3 sequence is 13 residues long. The CDR3 sequence is CASSLGIEETQYF. The CDR3 bases are TGTGCCAGCAGCTTAGGCATTGAAGAGACCCAGTACTTC.

V and J are TRBV30 and TRBJ2-2, with D possibly called TRBD1 or TRBD2 (5 bases each). The CDR3 runs 15 residues. The germline V gene has CDR1 GTSNPN and CDR2 SVGIG (reference sequence). V gave up 0 bases and J gave up 4 bases, with 12 bases separating them. CDR3 in amino acids: CAWSVEGPGTGELFF. The CDR3 DNA sequence: TGTGCCTGGAGTGTCGAGGGGCCCGGCACCGGGGAGCTGTTTTTT. Using reference TRBV30 and TRBJ2-2 for the parts outside the CDR3, the full variable domain is SQTIHQWPATLVQPVGSPLSLECTVEGTSNPNLYWYRQAAGRGLQLLFYSVGIGQISSEVPQNLSASRPQDRQFILSSKKLLLSDSGFYLCAWSVEGPGTGELFFGEGSRLTVL.

V and J are TRBV4-2 and TRBJ2-3, with D unclear. The CDR3 totals 16 residues. Trimming took off 1 base at V and 0 bases at J, with 11 bases between the two ends. Germline V gives CDR1 LGHNA, CDR2 YNFKEQ. This CDR3 is CASSQVSVPSTDTQYF. The DNA for the CDR3 is TGTGCCAGCAGCCAAGTCTCCGTTCCTAGCACAGATACGCAGTATTTT.

The chain uses TRBV20-1 and TRBJ1-2, with D tentatively TRBD1 (5 bases). This CDR3 has 11 amino acids. V was cut by 6 bases and J by 8 bases, with 13 bases left in between. CDR1 and CDR2 (germline): DFQATT, SNEGSKA (reference sequence). The CDR3 nucleotides read TGCAGTGCGCGACACAGGAACGGCTACACCTTC. Residues: CSARHRNGYTF.

The chain links TRBV5-1 to TRBJ1-1; no firm D call. The CDR3 has 13 residues. CDR1 is SGHRS and CDR2 is YFSETQ in the germline V gene. V lost 2 bases and J lost 5, with 10 bases in between. The CDR3 loop is CASSFGSDTEAFF. The CDR3 DNA follows: TGCGCCAGCAGCTTTGGATCTGATACTGAAGCTTTCTTT.

The chain employs TRBV7-2 and TRBJ2-5; a possible D gene is TRBD2 (7 bases). The V end lost 3 bases, the J end lost 2 bases, and 13 bases lay between the germline ends. The CDR3 is 15 amino acids. CDR1 and CDR2 from the germline V gene are SGHTA and FQGNSA. The CDR3 DNA reads as TGTGCCAGCAGCTTGACAGGCGGGGGACAAGAGACCCAGTACTTC. Translating it yields CASSLTGGGQETQYF.

This clone was detected a few times. V is TRBV15 and J is TRBJ2-1; TRBD1 agrees at 8 bases. Trimming at V came to 6 bases and at J to 5 bases, leaving 9 bases not matched to a gene. Germline loops: CDR1 LNHNV, CDR2 YYDKDF (reference sequence). CDR3 length: 15 residues. CDR3 sequence (DNA): TGTGCCACCAGTCAAAGGGACAGGCTACACAATGAGCAGTTCTTC. This codes for CATSQRDRLHNEQFF.

This clone was counted between two and nine times. V is TRBV29-1 and J is TRBJ2-3; D assignment may be TRBD1 or TRBD2 (5 bases each). Germline V gives CDR1 SQVTM, CDR2 ANQGSEA. V lost 7 bases and J 5 bases, leaving 16 bases between the germline ends. This CDR3 is 13 amino acids long. Here the CDR3 reads CSGPGQGGDTQYF. The CDR3 DNA reads as TGCAGCGGCCCGGGGCAGGGTGGAGATACGCAGTATTTT.

The V gene is TRBV4-3, the J gene TRBJ2-7, with 12 bases that match TRBD2. V trimming: 3 bases; J trimming: 3 bases; junction bases outside the gene matches: 6. This CDR3 has 16 residues. CDR1 is LGHNA, CDR2 YSLEER, per germline. The CDR3 DNA sequence: TGCGCCAGCAGCCAGGAAGGACTAGCGGGGCTCTACGAGCAGTACTTC. Translated, it gives CASSQEGLAGLYEQYF.

This chain uses TRBV19 with TRBJ2-7; D could derive from TRBD1 or TRBD2 (7 bases each). The V end lost 6 bases, the J end lost 7 bases, and 16 bases lay between the germline ends. The germline gives CDR1 LNHDA, CDR2 SQIVND (reference sequence). The CDR3 loop spans 13 amino acids. In DNA, the CDR3 is TGTGCCAGTAGGACCACAGGGGAGGGGGAGCAGTACTTC. It encodes CASRTTGEGEQYF.

This rearrangement joins TRBV28 to TRBJ2-7, with 9 bases fitting TRBD1. Germline V gene sequence: CDR1 MDHEN, CDR2 SYDVKM. V shed 6 bases, J shed 0 bases, and the junction held 0 bases outside the gene matches. The CDR3 consists of 13 residues. CDR3 DNA: TGTGCCAGCAGGACAGGGGGCTCCTACGAGCAGTACTTC. Translating gives CASRTGGSYEQYF.

The sample holds a few counts of this clone. This chain links TRBV19 with TRBJ1-2, with TRBD1 as a possible D gene (6 bases). This CDR3 is built from 12 residues. Germline assignment: CDR1 LNHDA and CDR2 SQIVND (reference sequence). With 5 bases removed from V and 9 bases from J, the gap between germline ends came to 13 bases. In nucleotides, the CDR3 is TGTGCCAGTAGTGCCATTACAGGGAGCTACACCTTC. Translating gives CASSAITGSYTF.

The chain has TRBV4-2 and TRBJ2-6; the D gene is possibly TRBD1 (5 bases). Between the trimmed V and J ends, which lost 3 bases and 4 bases, there was a span of 13 bases. Germline CDR1 reads LGHNA; CDR2 reads YNFKEQ. The CDR3 has 16 residues. The DNA of the CDR3 is TGTGCCAGCAGCCAGGATTTAGGGGTCGGGGCCAACGTCCTGACTTTC. This encodes CASSQDLGVGANVLTF.

The CDR3 loop is CASSLGQGGNYGYTF. CDR3 DNA: TGCGCCAGCAGCTTGGGACAGGGCGGGAACTATGGCTACACCTTC. The rearrangement uses TRBV5-1 and TRBJ1-2; 7 nucleotides match TRBD1. V lost 0 bases to trimming and J lost 2 bases; unmatched junction nucleotides: 4. The CDR3 runs to 15 residues. The germline CDR1 and CDR2 sequences are SGHRS and YFSETQ.

The chain joins TRBV29-1 to TRBJ2-1; 9 bases fit TRBD2. CDR1 and CDR2 from the germline V gene are SQVTM and ANQGSEA. The CDR3 is 13 amino acids. The CDR3 spells CSTPSGNENEQFF. In DNA form, the CDR3 reads TGCAGTACCCCTAGCGGGAACGAAAATGAGCAGTTCTTC.

V is TRBV18 and J is TRBJ1-1; D is uncertain. The CDR3 totals 13 residues. From germline, CDR1 is KGHSH and CDR2 LQKENI. V was clipped by 6 bases and J by 0 bases, with 8 bases between them. The CDR3 DNA is TGTGCCAGCTCGCCCGGTATGAACACTGAAGCTTTCTTT. This gives the protein CASSPGMNTEAFF.